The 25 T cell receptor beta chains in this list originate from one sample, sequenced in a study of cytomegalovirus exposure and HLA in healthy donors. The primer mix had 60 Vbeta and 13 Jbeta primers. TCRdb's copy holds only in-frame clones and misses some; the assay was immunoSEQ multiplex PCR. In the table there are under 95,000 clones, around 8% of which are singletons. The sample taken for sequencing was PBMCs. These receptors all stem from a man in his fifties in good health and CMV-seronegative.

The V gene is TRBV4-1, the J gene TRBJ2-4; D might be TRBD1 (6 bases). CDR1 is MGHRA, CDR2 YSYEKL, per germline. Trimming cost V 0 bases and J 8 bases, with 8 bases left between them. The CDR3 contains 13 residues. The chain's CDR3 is CASSQDRGDIQYF. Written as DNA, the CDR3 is TGCGCCAGCAGCCAAGACAGGGGAGACATTCAGTACTTC.

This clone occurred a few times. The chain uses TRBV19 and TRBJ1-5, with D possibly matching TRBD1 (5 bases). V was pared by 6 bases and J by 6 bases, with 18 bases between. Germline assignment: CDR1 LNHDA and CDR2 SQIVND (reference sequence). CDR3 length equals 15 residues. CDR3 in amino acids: CASRSIETVRQPQHF. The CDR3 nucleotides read TGTGCCAGTAGGTCAATTGAGACAGTCCGTCAGCCCCAGCATTTT. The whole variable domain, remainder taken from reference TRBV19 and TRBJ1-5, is DGGITQSPKYLFRKEGQNVTLSCEQNLNHDAMYWYRQDPGQGLRLIYYSQIVNDFQKGDIAEGYSVSREKKESFPLTVTSAQKNPTAFYLCASRSIETVRQPQHFGDGTRLSIL.

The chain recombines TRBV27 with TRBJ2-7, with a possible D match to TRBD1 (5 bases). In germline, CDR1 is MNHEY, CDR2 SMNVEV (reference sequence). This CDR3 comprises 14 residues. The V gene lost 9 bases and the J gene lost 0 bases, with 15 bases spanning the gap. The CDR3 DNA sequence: TGTGCCAGTTCCCCAACAGGTCACTCCTACGAGCAGTACTTC. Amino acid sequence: CASSPTGHSYEQYF.

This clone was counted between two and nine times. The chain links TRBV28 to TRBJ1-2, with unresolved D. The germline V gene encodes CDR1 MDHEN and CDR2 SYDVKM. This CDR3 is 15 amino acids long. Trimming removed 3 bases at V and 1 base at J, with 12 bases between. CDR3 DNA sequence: TGTGCCAGCAGTTTGGGAGCGGGGTTTAACTATGGCTACACCTTC. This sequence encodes CASSLGAGFNYGYTF.

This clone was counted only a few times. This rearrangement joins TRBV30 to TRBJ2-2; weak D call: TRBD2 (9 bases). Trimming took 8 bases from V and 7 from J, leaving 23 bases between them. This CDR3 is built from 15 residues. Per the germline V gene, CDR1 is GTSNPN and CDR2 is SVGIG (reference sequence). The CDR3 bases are TGTGCCCGGACAGGGCGGGAGGGTCTTAGCGGGGAGCTGTTTTTT. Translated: CARTGREGLSGELFF.

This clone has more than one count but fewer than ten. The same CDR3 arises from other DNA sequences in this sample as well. CDR3 region: CASSTGGMDEKLFF. The CDR3 bases are TGTGCCAGCAGTACAGGGGGCATGGATGAAAAACTGTTTTTT. The gene calls are TRBV2 and TRBJ1-4, with 9 nucleotides matching TRBD1. This CDR3 is 14 amino acids long. V shed 5 bases, J shed 6 bases, and the junction held 4 bases outside the gene matches. CDR1 is SNHLY and CDR2 is FYNNEI in the germline V gene. The full variable domain, in which reference TRBV2 and TRBJ1-4 provide the parts outside the CDR3, is EPEVTQTPSHQVTQMGQEVILRCVPISNHLYFYWYRQILGQKVEFLVSFYNNEISEKSEIFDDQFSVERPDGSNFTLKIRSTKLEDSAMYFCASSTGGMDEKLFFGSGTQLSVL.

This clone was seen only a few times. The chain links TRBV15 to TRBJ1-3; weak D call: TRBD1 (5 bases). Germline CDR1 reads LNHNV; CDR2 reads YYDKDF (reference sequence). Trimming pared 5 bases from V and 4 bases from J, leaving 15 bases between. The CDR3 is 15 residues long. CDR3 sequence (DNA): TGTGCCACCAGCCCTCAACGGGGGTCGGGAAACACCATATATTTT. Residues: CATSPQRGSGNTIYF.

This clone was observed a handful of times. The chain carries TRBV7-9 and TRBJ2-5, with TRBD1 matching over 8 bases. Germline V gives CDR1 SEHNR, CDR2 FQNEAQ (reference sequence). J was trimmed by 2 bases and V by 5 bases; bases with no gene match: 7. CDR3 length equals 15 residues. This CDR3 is CASSAWTGHQETQYF. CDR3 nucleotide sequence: TGTGCCAGCAGCGCCTGGACAGGGCATCAAGAGACCCAGTACTTC.

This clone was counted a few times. The CDR3 loop is CASSPRGLAAGTGELFF. The CDR3 nucleotides read TGTGCCAGCAGCCCAAGGGGACTAGCGGCGGGCACCGGGGAGCTGTTTTTT. This chain links TRBV7-3 with TRBJ2-2, with 11 nucleotides matching TRBD2. Germline CDR1 and CDR2: SGHTA and FQGTGA. V dropped 5 bases and J dropped 4; count of bases not matched to a gene: 9. The CDR3 spans 17 residues.

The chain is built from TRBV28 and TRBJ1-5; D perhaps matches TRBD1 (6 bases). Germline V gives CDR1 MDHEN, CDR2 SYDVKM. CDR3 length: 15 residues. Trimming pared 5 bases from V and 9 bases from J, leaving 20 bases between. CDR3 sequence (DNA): TGTGCCAGCAGTAGAACGACAGGAGGTGTGGGGCCCCAGCATTTT. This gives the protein CASSRTTGGVGPQHF.

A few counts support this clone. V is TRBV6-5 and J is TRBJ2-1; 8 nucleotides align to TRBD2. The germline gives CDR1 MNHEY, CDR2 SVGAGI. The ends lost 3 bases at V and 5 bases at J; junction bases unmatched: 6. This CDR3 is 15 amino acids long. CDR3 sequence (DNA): TGTGCCAGCAGTTATAGGAGCGGGAGTAACAATGAGCAGTTCTTC. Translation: CASSYRSGSNNEQFF.

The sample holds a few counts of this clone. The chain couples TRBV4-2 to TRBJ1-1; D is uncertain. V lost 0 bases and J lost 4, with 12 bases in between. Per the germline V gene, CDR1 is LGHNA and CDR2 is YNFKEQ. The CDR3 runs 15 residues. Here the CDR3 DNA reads TGTGCCAGCAGCCAAGAATCCGCGAGGAGCACTGAAGCTTTCTTT. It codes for CASSQESARSTEAFF.

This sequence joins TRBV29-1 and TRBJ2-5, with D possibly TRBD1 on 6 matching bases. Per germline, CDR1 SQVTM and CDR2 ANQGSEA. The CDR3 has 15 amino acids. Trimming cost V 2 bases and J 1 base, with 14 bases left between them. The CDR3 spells CSVENDRDTQETQYF. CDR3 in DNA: TGCAGCGTTGAAAACGATCGGGACACCCAAGAGACCCAGTACTTC. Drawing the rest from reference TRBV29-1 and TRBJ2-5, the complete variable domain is SAVISQKPSRDICQRGTSLTIQCQVDSQVTMMFWYRQQPGQSLTLIATANQGSEATYESGFVIDKFPISRPNLTFSTLTVSNMSPEDSSIYLCSVENDRDTQETQYFGPGTRLLVL.

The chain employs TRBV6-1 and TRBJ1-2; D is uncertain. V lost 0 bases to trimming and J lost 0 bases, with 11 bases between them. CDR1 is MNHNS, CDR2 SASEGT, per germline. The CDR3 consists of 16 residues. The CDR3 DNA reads TGTGCCAGCAGTGAAGCATACAGCTATACTAACTATGGCTACACCTTC. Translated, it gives CASSEAYSYTNYGYTF.

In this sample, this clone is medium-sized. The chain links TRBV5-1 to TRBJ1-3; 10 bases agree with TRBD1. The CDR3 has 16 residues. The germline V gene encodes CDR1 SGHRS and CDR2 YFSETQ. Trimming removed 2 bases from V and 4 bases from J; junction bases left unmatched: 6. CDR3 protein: CASSFDRGRAGNTIYF. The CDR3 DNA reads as TGCGCCAGCAGCTTTGACAGGGGGCGAGCCGGAAACACCATATATTTT.

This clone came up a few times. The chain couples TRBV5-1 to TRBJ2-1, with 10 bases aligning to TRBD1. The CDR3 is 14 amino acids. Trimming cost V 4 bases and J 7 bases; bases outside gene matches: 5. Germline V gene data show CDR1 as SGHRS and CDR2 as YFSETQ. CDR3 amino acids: CASSGDRGWNEQFF. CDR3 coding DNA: TGCGCCAGCAGCGGGGACAGGGGATGGAATGAGCAGTTCTTC.

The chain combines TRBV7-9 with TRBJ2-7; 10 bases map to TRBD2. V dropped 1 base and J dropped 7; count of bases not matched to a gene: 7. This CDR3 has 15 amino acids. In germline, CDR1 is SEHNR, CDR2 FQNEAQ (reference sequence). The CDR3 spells CASSLGTSGTGEQYF. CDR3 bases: TGTGCCAGCAGCTTAGGAACTAGCGGGACTGGTGAGCAGTACTTC.

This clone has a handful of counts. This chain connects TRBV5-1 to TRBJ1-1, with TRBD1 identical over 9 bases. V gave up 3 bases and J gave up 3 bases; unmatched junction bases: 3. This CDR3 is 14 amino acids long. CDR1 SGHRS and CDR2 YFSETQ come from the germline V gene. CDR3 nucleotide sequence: TGCGCCAGCAGCTGGGGACAGGGATACACTGAAGCTTTCTTT. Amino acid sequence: CASSWGQGYTEAFF.

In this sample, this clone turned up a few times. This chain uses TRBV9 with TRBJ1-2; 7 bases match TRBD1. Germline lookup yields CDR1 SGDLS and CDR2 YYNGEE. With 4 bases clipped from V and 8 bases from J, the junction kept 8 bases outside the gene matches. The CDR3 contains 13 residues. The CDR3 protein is CASSSYRGTGYTF. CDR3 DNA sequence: TGTGCCAGCAGCTCCTACAGGGGAACCGGCTACACCTTC. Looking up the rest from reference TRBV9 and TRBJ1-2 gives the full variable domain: DSGVTQTPKHLITATGQRVTLRCSPRSGDLSVYWYQQSLDQGLQFLIQYYNGEERAKGNILERFSAQQFPDLHSELNLSSLELGDSALYFCASSSYRGTGYTFGSGTRLTVV.

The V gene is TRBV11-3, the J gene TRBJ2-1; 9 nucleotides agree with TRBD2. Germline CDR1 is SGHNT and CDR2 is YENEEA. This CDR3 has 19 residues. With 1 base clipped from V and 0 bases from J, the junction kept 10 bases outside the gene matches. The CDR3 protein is CASSLGSGRGGSSYNEQFF. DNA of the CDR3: TGTGCCAGCAGCTTAGGATCGGGGCGGGGGGGGAGCTCCTACAATGAGCAGTTCTTC.

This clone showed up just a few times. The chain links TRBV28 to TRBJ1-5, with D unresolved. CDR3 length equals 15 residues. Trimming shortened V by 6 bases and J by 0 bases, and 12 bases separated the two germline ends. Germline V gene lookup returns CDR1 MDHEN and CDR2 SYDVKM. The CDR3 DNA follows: TGTGCCAGCAGCCCCGATTTGGCTAGCAATCAGCCCCAGCATTTT. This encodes CASSPDLASNQPQHF.

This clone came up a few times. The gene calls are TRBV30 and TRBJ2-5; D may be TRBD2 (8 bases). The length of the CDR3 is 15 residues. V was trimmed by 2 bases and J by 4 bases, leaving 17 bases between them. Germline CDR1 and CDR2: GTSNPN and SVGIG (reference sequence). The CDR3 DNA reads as TGTGCCTGGAGTCGGGGGGGACAGTTTTTAGAGACCCAGTACTTC. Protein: CAWSRGGQFLETQYF.

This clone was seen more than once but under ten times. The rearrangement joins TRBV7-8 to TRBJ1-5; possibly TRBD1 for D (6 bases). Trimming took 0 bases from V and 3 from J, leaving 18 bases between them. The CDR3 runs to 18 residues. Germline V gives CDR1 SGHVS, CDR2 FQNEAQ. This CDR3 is CASSLAGWTAGSNQPQHF. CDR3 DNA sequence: TGTGCCAGCAGCTTAGCCGGGTGGACAGCCGGCTCCAATCAGCCCCAGCATTTT.

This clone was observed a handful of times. The CDR3 reads CASSNGRDGEQFF. In nucleotides, the CDR3 is TGTGCCAGCTCAAACGGGAGAGATGGTGAGCAGTTCTTC. V gene TRBV2 combines with J gene TRBJ2-1; possibly TRBD2 for D (6 bases). The length of the CDR3 is 13 residues. CDR1 is SNHLY, CDR2 FYNNEI, per germline. V lost 8 bases, J lost 9 bases, and 17 bases lay in between.

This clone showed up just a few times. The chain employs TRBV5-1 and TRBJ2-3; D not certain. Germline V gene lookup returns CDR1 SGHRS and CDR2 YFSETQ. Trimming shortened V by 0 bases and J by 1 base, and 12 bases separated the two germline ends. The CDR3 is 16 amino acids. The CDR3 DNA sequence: TGCGCCAGCAGCTTGGCGTCCTACGAATGCACAGATACGCAGTATTTT. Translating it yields CASSLASYECTDTQYF.